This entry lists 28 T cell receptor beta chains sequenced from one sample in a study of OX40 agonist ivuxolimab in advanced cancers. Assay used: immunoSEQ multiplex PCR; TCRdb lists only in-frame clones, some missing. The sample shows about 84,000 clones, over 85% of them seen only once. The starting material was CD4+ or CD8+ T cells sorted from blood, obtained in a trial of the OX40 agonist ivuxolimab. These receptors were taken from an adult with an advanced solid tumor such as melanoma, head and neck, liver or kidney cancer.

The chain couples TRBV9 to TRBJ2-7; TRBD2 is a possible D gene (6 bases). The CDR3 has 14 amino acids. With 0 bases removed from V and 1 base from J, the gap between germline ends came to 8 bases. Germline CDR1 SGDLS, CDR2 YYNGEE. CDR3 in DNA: TGTGCCAGCAGCGTAGGCGGGGTGTCCTACGAGCAGTACTTC. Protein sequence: CASSVGGVSYEQYF.

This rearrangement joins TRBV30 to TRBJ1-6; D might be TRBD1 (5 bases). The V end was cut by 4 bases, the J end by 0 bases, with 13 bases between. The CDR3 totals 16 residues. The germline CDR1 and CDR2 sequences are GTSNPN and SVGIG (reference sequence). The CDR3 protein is CAWNPGLSSYNSPLHF. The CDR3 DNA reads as TGTGCCTGGAATCCAGGGCTGAGCTCCTATAATTCACCCCTCCACTTT.

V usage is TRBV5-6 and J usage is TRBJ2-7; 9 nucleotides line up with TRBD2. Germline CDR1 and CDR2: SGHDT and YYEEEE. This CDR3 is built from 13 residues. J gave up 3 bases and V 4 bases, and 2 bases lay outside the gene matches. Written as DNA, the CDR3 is TGTGCCAGCAGCAATAGCGGGAGCTACGAGCAGTACTTC. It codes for CASSNSGSYEQYF.

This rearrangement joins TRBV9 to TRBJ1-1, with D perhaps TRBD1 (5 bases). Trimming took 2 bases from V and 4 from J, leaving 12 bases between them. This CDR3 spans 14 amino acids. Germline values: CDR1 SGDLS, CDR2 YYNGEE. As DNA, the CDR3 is TGTGCCAGCAGCGTTGCTGGGGCCCTCACTGAAGCTTTCTTT. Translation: CASSVAGALTEAFF. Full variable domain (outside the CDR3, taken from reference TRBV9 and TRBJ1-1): DSGVTQTPKHLITATGQRVTLRCSPRSGDLSVYWYQQSLDQGLQFLIQYYNGEERAKGNILERFSAQQFPDLHSELNLSSLELGDSALYFCASSVAGALTEAFFGQGTRLTVV.

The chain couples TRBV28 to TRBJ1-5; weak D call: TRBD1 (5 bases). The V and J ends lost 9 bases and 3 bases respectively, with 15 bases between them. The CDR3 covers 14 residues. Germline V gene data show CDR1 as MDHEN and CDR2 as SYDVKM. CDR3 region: CASDGTTNNQPQHF. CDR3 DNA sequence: TGTGCCAGTGACGGGACTACAAACAATCAGCCCCAGCATTTT.

CDR3 DNA sequence: TGTGCCAGTAGTATATTAATCGGACAGCCTTATGGCTACACCTTC. This sequence encodes CASSILIGQPYGYTF. The chain is built from TRBV19 and TRBJ1-2; the D gene is possibly TRBD1 (6 bases). This CDR3 has 15 amino acids. In germline, CDR1 is LNHDA, CDR2 SQIVND (reference sequence). The V gene lost 2 bases and the J gene lost 5 bases, with 15 bases spanning the gap. The entire variable domain, with the rest obtained from reference TRBV19 and TRBJ1-2, is as follows: DGGITQSPKYLFRKEGQNVTLSCEQNLNHDAMYWYRQDPGQGLRLIYYSQIVNDFQKGDIAEGYSVSREKKESFPLTVTSAQKNPTAFYLCASSILIGQPYGYTFGSGTRLTVV.

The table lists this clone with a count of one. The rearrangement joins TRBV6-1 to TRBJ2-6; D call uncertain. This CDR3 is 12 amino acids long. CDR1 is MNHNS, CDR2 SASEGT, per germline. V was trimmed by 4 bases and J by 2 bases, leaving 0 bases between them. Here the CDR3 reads CASSAGANVLTF. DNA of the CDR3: TGTGCCAGCAGTGCTGGGGCCAACGTCCTGACTTTC.

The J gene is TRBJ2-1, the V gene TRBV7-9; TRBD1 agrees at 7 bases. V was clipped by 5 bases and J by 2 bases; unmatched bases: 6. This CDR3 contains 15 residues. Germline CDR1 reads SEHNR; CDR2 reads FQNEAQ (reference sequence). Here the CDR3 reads CASSNRGVTYNEQFF. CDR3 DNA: TGTGCCAGCAGCAACAGGGGCGTTACCTACAATGAGCAGTTCTTC.

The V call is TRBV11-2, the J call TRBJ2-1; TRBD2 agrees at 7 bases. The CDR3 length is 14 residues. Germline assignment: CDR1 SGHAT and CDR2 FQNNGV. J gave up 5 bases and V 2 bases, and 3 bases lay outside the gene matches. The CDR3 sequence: CASSLRAGNNEQFF. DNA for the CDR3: TGTGCCAGCAGCTTACGAGCGGGGAACAATGAGCAGTTCTTC.

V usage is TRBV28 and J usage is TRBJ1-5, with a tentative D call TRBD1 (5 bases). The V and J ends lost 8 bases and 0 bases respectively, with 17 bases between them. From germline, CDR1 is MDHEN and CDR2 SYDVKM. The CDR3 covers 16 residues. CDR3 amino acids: CASFSRDDYSNQPQHF. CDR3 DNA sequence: TGTGCCAGCTTTTCCAGGGACGACTATAGCAATCAGCCCCAGCATTTT.

The DNA of the CDR3 is TGCAGCGTTGGGGCGGGGGTCTCCTACGAGCAGTACTTC. Its protein product is CSVGAGVSYEQYF. This chain joins TRBV29-1 and TRBJ2-5, with 7 bases fitting TRBD2. The J call may be in error: the DNA end matches TRBJ2-7 better. Germline CDR1 SQVTM, CDR2 ANQGSEA. This CDR3 contains 13 residues.

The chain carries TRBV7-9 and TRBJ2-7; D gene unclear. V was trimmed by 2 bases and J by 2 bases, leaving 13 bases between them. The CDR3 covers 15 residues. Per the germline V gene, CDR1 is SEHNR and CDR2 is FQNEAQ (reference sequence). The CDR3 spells CASSLQGRRTYEQYF. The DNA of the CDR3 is TGTGCCAGCAGCTTACAAGGCAGGAGAACCTACGAGCAGTACTTC.

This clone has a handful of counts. The DNA for the CDR3 is TGTGCCAGCAGCCCAGGGGGGGCGGAGGGCCGGGAGACCCAGTACTTC. Its protein is CASSPGGAEGRETQYF. The genes are TRBV11-3 and TRBJ2-5, with D perhaps assigned TRBD1 or TRBD2 (7 bases each). Per germline, CDR1 SGHNT and CDR2 YENEEA. The CDR3 extends over 16 amino acids. The ends were cut back, 5 bases at V and 5 bases at J, with 21 bases in the middle.

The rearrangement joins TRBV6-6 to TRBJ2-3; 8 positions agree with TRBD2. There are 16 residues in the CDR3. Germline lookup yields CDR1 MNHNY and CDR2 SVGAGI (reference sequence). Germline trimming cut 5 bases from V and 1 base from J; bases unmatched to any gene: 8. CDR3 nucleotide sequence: TGTGCCAGCAGTCCGCCAAATAGCGGGGGCACAGATACGCAGTATTTT. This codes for CASSPPNSGGTDTQYF.

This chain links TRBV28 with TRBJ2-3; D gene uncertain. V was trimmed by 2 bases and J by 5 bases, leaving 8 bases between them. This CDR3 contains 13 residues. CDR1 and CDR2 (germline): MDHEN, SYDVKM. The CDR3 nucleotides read TGTGCCAGCAGTTTACGACTCCTAGATACGCAGTATTTT. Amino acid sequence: CASSLRLLDTQYF.

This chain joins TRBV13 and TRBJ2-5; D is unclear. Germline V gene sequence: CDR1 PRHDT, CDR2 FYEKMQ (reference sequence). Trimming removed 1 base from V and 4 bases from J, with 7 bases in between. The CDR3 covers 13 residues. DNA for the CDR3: TGTGCCAGCAGCTTAGACCGTTCAGAGACCCAGTACTTC. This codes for CASSLDRSETQYF.

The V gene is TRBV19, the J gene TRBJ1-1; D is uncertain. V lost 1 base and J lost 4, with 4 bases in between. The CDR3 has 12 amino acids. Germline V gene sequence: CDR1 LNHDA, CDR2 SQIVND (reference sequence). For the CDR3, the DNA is TGTGCCAGTAGTATAGGGAGCACTGAAGCTTTCTTT. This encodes CASSIGSTEAFF.

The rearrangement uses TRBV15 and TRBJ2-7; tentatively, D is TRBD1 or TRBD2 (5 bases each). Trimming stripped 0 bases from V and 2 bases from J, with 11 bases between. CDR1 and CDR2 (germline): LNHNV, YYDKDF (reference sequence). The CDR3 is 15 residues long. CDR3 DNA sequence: TGTGCCACCAGCAGAGATCATCAGGGAGCCTACGAGCAGTACTTC. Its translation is CATSRDHQGAYEQYF.

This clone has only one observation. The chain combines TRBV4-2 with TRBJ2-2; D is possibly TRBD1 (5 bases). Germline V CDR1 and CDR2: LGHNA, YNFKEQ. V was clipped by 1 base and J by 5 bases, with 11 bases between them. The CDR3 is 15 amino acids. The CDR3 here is CASSQAGRTTGELFF. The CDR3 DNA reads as TGTGCCAGCAGCCAAGCAGGCCGGACAACCGGGGAGCTGTTTTTT.

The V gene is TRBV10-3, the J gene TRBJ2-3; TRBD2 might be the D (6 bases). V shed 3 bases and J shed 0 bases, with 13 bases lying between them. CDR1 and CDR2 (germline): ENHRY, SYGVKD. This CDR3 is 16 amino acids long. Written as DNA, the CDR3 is TGTGCCATCAGTGATTTAGTAGCGGAGAGCACAGATACGCAGTATTTT. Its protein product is CAISDLVAESTDTQYF.

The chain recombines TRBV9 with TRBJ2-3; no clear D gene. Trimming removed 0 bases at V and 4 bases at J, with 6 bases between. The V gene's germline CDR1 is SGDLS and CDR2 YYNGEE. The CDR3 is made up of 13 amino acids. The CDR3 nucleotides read TGTGCCAGCAGCGTAGCCCTCCCAGATACGCAGTATTTT. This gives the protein CASSVALPDTQYF.

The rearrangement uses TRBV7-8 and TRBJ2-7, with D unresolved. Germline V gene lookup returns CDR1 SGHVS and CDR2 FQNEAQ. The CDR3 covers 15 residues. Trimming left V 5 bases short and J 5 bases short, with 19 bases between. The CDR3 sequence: CASSLVARRIHEQYF. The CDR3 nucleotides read TGTGCCAGCAGCCTTGTTGCCCGCCGTATCCACGAGCAGTACTTC.

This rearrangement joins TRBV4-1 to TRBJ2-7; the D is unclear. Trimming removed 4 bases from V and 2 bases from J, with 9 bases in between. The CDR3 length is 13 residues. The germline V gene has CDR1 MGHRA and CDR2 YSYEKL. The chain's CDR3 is CASSLIGPYEQYF. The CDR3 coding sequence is TGCGCCAGCAGCCTCATAGGGCCCTACGAGCAGTACTTC.

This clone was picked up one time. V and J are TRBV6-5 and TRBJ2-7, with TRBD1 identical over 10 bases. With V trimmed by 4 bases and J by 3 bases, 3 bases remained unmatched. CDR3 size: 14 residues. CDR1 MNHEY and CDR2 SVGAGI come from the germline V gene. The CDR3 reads CASSSDRGLYEQYF. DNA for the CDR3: TGTGCCAGCAGTTCTGACAGGGGGCTCTACGAGCAGTACTTC.

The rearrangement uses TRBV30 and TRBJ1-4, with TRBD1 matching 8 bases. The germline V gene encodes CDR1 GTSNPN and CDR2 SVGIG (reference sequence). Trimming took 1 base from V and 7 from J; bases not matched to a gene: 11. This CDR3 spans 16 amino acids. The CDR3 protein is CAWSAFQGAQGEKLFF. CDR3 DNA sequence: TGTGCCTGGAGTGCATTTCAGGGGGCACAAGGTGAAAAACTGTTTTTT.

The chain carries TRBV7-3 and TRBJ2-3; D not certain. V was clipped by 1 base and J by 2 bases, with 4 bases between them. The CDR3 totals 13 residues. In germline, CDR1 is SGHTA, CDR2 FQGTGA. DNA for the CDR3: TGTGCCAGCAGCTTAATCTCCACAGATACGCAGTATTTT. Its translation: CASSLISTDTQYF.

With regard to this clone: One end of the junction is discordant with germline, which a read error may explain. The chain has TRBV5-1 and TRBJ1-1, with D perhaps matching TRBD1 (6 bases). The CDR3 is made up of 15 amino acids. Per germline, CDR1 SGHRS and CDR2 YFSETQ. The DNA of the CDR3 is TGTGCCAGCAGCGAAGGGGGACGGCCGAACACTGAAGCTTTCTTT. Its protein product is CASSEGGRPNTEAFF. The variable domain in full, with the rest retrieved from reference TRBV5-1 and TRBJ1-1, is KAGVTQTPRYLIKTRGQQVTLSCSPISGHRSVSWYQQTPGQGLQFLFEYFSETQRNKGNFPGRFSGRQFSNSRSEMNVSTLELGDSALYLCASSEGGRPNTEAFFGQGTRLTVV.

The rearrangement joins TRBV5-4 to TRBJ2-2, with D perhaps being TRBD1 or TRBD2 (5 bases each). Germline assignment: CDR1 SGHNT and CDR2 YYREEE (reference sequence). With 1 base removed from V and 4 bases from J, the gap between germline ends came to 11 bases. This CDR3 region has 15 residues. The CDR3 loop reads CASSLWGSGTGELFF. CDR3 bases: TGTGCCAGCAGCTTGTGGGGGAGCGGCACCGGGGAGCTGTTTTTT.